A selection of T cell receptor beta chains follows, all from one sample in a study of CD8 T cells in Susac syndrome. TCRdb reprocessed the immunoSEQ multiplex PCR reads via MiXCR and lists one record per CDR3 protein. The table has 210,000 or so distinct CDR3 sequences, 85% to 95% seen once. The sample taken for sequencing was CD4+ T cells from PBMCs. These TCRs come from a human donor with Susac syndrome. Both conserved end residues are part of each CDR3. D genes are given only for firm matches. Clone size, where shown, is once, few, many, or a class for clones that have expanded.

D	V	J	size	CDR3	DNA
-	TRBV6-1	TRBJ2-2	-	CASSAFSGNTGELFF	TGTGCCAGCAGTGCATTCAGCGGGAACACCGGGGAGCTGTTTTTT
-	TRBV18	TRBJ1-2	-	CASSPPDAIYGYTF	TGTGCCAGCTCACCACCGGACGCAATCTATGGCTACACCTTC
-	TRBV20-1	TRBJ2-7	-	CSARGQGGPYEQYF	TGCAGTGCTAGGGGGCAGGGGGGCCCCTACGAGCAGTACTTC
-	TRBV20-1	TRBJ2-5	-	CSARHGKETQYF	TGCAGTGCTAGACACGGAAAAGAGACCCAGTACTTC
TRBD1	TRBV20-1	TRBJ1-5	-	CSARVSHWTGTNSNQPQHF	TGCAGTGCTAGGGTTTCCCACTGGACAGGGACAAATAGCAATCAGCCCCAGCATTTT
-	TRBV19	TRBJ2-7	-	CASSRDGSYEQYF	TGTGCCAGTAGTCGGGACGGATCCTACGAGCAGTACTTC
-	TRBV4-1	TRBJ1-4	-	CASSQDLEQLMRLFF	TGCGCCAGCAGCCAAGATCTCGAACAGTTAATGCGACTGTTTTTT
TRBD1	TRBV4-2	TRBJ2-7	-	CASSREPGQGSYEQYF	TGTGCCAGCAGCCGAGAACCGGGACAGGGATCCTACGAGCAGTACTTC
TRBD1	TRBV20-1	TRBJ2-6	-	CSARDRGDVVLTF	TGCAGTGCTAGGGACAGGGGAGATGTGGTCCTGACTTTC
TRBD2	TRBV18	TRBJ2-1	-	CASSPPGVAGNNEQFF	TGTGCCAGCTCACCACCCGGGGTAGCGGGGAACAATGAGCAGTTCTTC
-	TRBV7-2	TRBJ1-2	-	CASSLESQHGYTF	TGTGCCAGCAGCTTAGAGAGCCAACATGGCTACACCTTC
-	TRBV29-1	TRBJ2-3	few	CSETNTGKDTQYF	TGCAGCGAAACTAACACAGGGAAAGATACGCAGTATTTT
-	TRBV29-1	TRBJ1-1	-	CSVRTVNTEAFF	TGCAGCGTACGGACGGTGAACACTGAAGCTTTCTTT
TRBD1	TRBV5-5	TRBJ1-4	-	CASSYPGTGSEKLFF	TGTGCCAGCAGCTACCCCGGGACAGGGAGTGAAAAACTGTTTTTT
-	TRBV29-1	TRBJ2-1	-	CSVWQGGVDEQFF	TGCAGCGTTTGGCAGGGAGGTGTCGATGAGCAGTTCTTC
TRBD1	TRBV20-1	TRBJ2-3	-	CSASKGTGADTQYF	TGCAGTGCTAGTAAGGGGACAGGGGCAGATACGCAGTATTTT
-	TRBV7-2	TRBJ1-5	-	CASSLDPNQPQHF	TGTGCCAGCAGCTTAGATCCAAATCAGCCCCAGCATTTT
-	TRBV6-4	TRBJ1-2	-	CASSDPTDGVAGYTF	TGTGCCAGCAGTGACCCCACTGACGGGGTAGCAGGCTACACCTTC
-	TRBV29-1	TRBJ1-1	-	CSVEGTFIERGAFF	TGCAGCGTTGAAGGGACTTTTATTGAGCGAGGAGCTTTCTTT
-	TRBV5-6	TRBJ1-6	-	CASSYSGTENSPLHF	TGTGCCAGCAGTTACTCCGGGACCGAGAATTCACCCCTCCACTTT
TRBD2	TRBV3-1	TRBJ2-5	-	CASSQEASGGAQYF	TGTGCCAGCAGCCAAGAGGCTAGCGGGGGGGCCCAGTACTTC
-	TRBV6-1	TRBJ2-2	-	CASSRSFGVSSTGELFF	TGTGCCAGCAGTCGAAGTTTTGGCGTGTCGAGCACCGGGGAGCTGTTTTTT
TRBD1	TRBV6-2/TRBV6-3	TRBJ1-2	-	CASRAPGQGNYGYTF	TGTGCCAGCAGGGCTCCGGGACAGGGGAACTATGGCTACACCTTC
-	TRBV5-4	TRBJ2-7	-	CASSLDKSSYEQYF	TGTGCCAGCAGCTTGGACAAGAGCTCCTACGAGCAGTACTTC
TRBD1	TRBV5-1	TRBJ2-5	-	CASGDRVGQETQYF	TGCGCCAGCGGGGACAGGGTAGGCCAAGAGACCCAGTACTTC
TRBD2	TRBV20-1	TRBJ2-5	-	CRAGGLRQETQYF	TGCAGAGCGGGGGGCCTAAGGCAAGAGACCCAGTACTTC
TRBD1	TRBV14	TRBJ1-3	-	CASSRDRLFSGNTIYF	TGTGCCAGCAGTAGGGACAGGCTGTTCTCTGGAAACACCATATATTTT
-	TRBV4-3	TRBJ1-6	-	CASSRESSYNSPLHF	TGCGCCAGCAGCAGAGAGAGCTCCTATAATTCACCCCTCCACTTT
-	TRBV7-2	TRBJ1-2	-	CASSLGGRDYGYTF	TGTGCCAGCAGCTTAGGGGGCAGGGACTATGGCTACACCTTC
-	TRBV20-1	TRBJ2-3	-	CSATSLLATTDTQYF	TGCAGTGCTACATCTCTCCTGGCGACTACAGATACGCAGTATTTT
TRBD1	TRBV9	TRBJ1-1	-	CASSVGTGGVEMNTEAFF	TGTGCCAGCAGCGTAGGGACAGGGGGCGTTGAGATGAACACTGAAGCTTTCTTT
-	TRBV20-1	TRBJ1-5	-	CSARVIGNSNQPQHF	TGCAGTGCTAGAGTGATAGGCAATAGCAATCAGCCCCAGCATTTT
-	TRBV12-3/TRBV12-4	TRBJ1-1	-	CASSSTGSRPEAFF	TGTGCCAGCAGTTCTACAGGGTCCAGGCCTGAAGCTTTCTTT
-	TRBV18	TRBJ1-4	-	CASSPGFEGHEKLFF	TGTGCCAGCTCACCGGGATTTGAGGGCCATGAAAAACTGTTTTTT
-	TRBV12-3/TRBV12-4	TRBJ2-7	-	CASSPLHTYEQYF	TGTGCCAGCAGCCCCCTCCATACCTACGAGCAGTACTTC
-	TRBV7-7	TRBJ2-5	-	CASSEQGGETQYF	TGTGCTAGCAGCGAACAGGGAGGCGAGACCCAGTACTTC
-	TRBV7-2	TRBJ2-1	-	CASSAQGNEQFF	TGTGCCAGCAGCGCCCAAGGGAATGAGCAGTTCTTC
-	TRBV25-1	TRBJ2-1	once	CASSEHGRSGYNEQFF	TGTGCCAGCAGTGAACATGGCAGGTCGGGCTACAATGAGCAGTTCTTC
-	TRBV9	TRBJ2-2	-	CASSVLAGNTGELFF	TGTGCCAGCAGCGTATTGGCCGGGAACACCGGGGAGCTGTTTTTT
-	TRBV6-5	TRBJ1-6	-	CASMLRQGNSPLHF	TGTGCCAGCATGTTACGGCAGGGGAATTCACCCCTCCACTTT
-	TRBV7-8	TRBJ1-6	-	CASSAQGRESPLHF	TGTGCCAGCAGCGCCCAGGGGAGAGAGTCACCCCTCCACTTT
-	TRBV30	TRBJ1-4	-	CAWSGGSEKLFF	TGTGCCTGGAGTGGCGGGAGTGAAAAACTGTTTTTT
-	TRBV11-2	TRBJ1-2	-	CASSGVGVYYGYTF	TGTGCCAGCAGCGGGGTCGGGGTCTACTATGGCTACACCTTC
TRBD1	TRBV2	TRBJ2-5	-	CAGDRGQETQYF	TGTGCCGGAGACAGGGGGCAAGAGACCCAGTATTTC
TRBD1	TRBV7-2	TRBJ2-1	-	CASSIRQGLVNEQFF	TGTGCCAGCAGCATCCGACAGGGGTTGGTGAATGAGCAGTTCTTC
-	TRBV14	TRBJ2-3	-	CASSQGAVTDTQYF	TGTGCCAGCAGCCAAGGGGCAGTCACAGATACGCAGTATTTT
-	TRBV19	TRBJ2-5	-	CASSIGSAGMLETQYF	TGTGCCAGTAGTATCGGTTCGGCAGGGATGCTGGAGACCCAGTACTTC
-	TRBV7-2	TRBJ1-6	-	CASSLGQLDSPLHF	TGTGCCAGCAGCTTAGGACAGCTAGATTCACCCCTCCACTTT
-	TRBV6-5	TRBJ1-1	-	CASSYELVNTEAFF	TGTGCCAGCAGTTACGAGTTGGTGAACACTGAAGCTTTCTTT
-	TRBV20-1	TRBJ1-1	-	CSARKVGGGSTEAFF	TGCAGTGCTAGGAAAGTTGGCGGCGGAAGCACTGAAGCTTTCTTT
TRBD1	TRBV7-2	TRBJ1-1	-	CASSFDRGGTEAFF	TGTGCCAGCAGCTTCGACAGGGGGGGCACTGAAGCTTTCTTT